Below are 29 T cell receptor beta chains sequenced from a single sample in a study of blood T cell repertoires in COVID-19. Generated by immunoSEQ multiplex PCR, the TCRdb table keeps only in-frame clones and is missing some. The sample has 190,000 or so clones; about 90% are singletons. Sample: PBMCs or T cells enriched from blood (not recorded which). The receptors come from a woman under 40 who had recovered from COVID-19.

The table lists this clone with a few counts. This rearrangement joins TRBV19 to TRBJ1-5, with TRBD1 identical over 9 bases. Germline loops: CDR1 LNHDA, CDR2 SQIVND (reference sequence). The trim removed 4 bases at V and 6 bases at J, leaving 7 bases unmatched. The CDR3 is 15 amino acids. Here the CDR3 reads CASSTGQGFGQPQHF. The CDR3 nucleotides are TGTGCCAGTAGTACCGGACAGGGGTTCGGTCAGCCCCAGCATTTT. The complete variable domain, with remaining parts taken from reference TRBV19 and TRBJ1-5, reads DGGITQSPKYLFRKEGQNVTLSCEQNLNHDAMYWYRQDPGQGLRLIYYSQIVNDFQKGDIAEGYSVSREKKESFPLTVTSAQKNPTAFYLCASSTGQGFGQPQHFGDGTRLSIL.

The chain has TRBV6-4 and TRBJ2-2; maybe TRBD1 (6 bases). The CDR3 extends over 15 amino acids. Between the trimmed V and J ends, which lost 7 bases and 3 bases, there was a span of 15 bases. Looked up from germline, CDR1 is MRHNA and CDR2 is SNTAGT. The CDR3 DNA is TGTGCCAGCACCATGGACAGTGGTGACACCGGGGAGCTGTTTTTT. This encodes CASTMDSGDTGELFF.

The chain links TRBV11-3 to TRBJ1-6; D gene unclear. V was trimmed by 1 base and J by 14 bases, leaving 21 bases between them. The germline gives CDR1 SGHNT, CDR2 YENEEA. The CDR3 has 16 amino acids. The CDR3 DNA reads as TGTGCCAGCAGCTTAGTGGGAACAGCGGGAGCCGGATCCCTCCACTTT. This sequence encodes CASSLVGTAGAGSLHF.

This clone was detected only once. This chain uses TRBV6-5 with TRBJ2-3, with 13 bases that match TRBD2. Germline loops: CDR1 MNHEY, CDR2 SVGAGI. J lost 3 bases, V lost 7 bases, and 4 bases had no gene match. The length of the CDR3 is 15 residues. For the CDR3, the DNA is TGTGCCAGCACCTGGGGACTAGCGGGAACAGATACGCAGTATTTT. It translates to CASTWGLAGTDTQYF.

The V and J genes are TRBV2 and TRBJ1-1, with 7 bases lining up with TRBD1. CDR3 size: 12 residues. V lost 8 bases to trimming and J lost 3 bases; unmatched junction nucleotides: 3. CDR1 and CDR2 from the germline V gene are SNHLY and FYNNEI. CDR3 DNA sequence: TGTGCCAGCCGGGACAGACACACTGAAGCTTTCTTT. This gives the protein CASRDRHTEAFF.

This rearrangement joins TRBV7-9 to TRBJ2-7; 7 bases map to TRBD1. CDR1 SEHNR and CDR2 FQNEAQ come from the germline V gene (reference sequence). The CDR3 runs to 15 residues. The V segment lost 0 bases and the J segment 6 bases; nucleotides outside the gene matches: 8. The CDR3 sequence is CASSLAGRQGPEQYF. In nucleotides, the CDR3 is TGTGCCAGCAGCTTAGCGGGGAGACAGGGACCCGAGCAGTACTTC.

V gene TRBV6-5 combines with J gene TRBJ1-1; TRBD1 matches 7 bases. The CDR3 length is 16 residues. Losses at the gene ends were 1 base for V and 1 base for J; bases not matched to a gene: 6. CDR1 and CDR2 (germline): MNHEY, SVGAGI. The CDR3 nucleotides read TGTGCCAGCAGTTACTATGAGGGGGCGACGAACACTGAAGCTTTCTTT. It translates to CASSYYEGATNTEAFF.

The chain employs TRBV4-1 and TRBJ2-5, with D possibly matching TRBD2 (5 bases). The CDR3 length is 14 residues. The germline V and J ends were trimmed by 4 bases and 2 bases, with 11 bases remaining between them. Looked up from germline, CDR1 is MGHRA and CDR2 is YSYEKL. CDR3 in amino acids: CASSRTELQETQYF. The CDR3 region has the DNA TGCGCCAGCAGCCGGACTGAGCTTCAAGAGACCCAGTACTTC.

The chain combines TRBV10-1 with TRBJ2-1; the match to TRBD2 covers 12 bases. The germline V gene has CDR1 WNHNN and CDR2 SYGVQD (reference sequence). The J segment lost 12 bases and the V segment lost 1 base, leaving 19 bases of the junction unmatched. The CDR3 has 19 amino acids. The CDR3 is CASSEWGGLAGSKGQGQFF. The CDR3 DNA follows: TGCGCCAGCAGTGAGTGGGGAGGACTAGCGGGATCCAAGGGCCAAGGGCAGTTCTTC.

CDR3 nucleotide sequence: TGTGCCAGCTCACCCGGGACTTCTAGCTCCTACAATGAGCAGTTCTTC. Its translation is CASSPGTSSSYNEQFF. The chain links TRBV18 to TRBJ2-1, with a possible D match to TRBD2 (6 bases). Germline values: CDR1 KGHSH, CDR2 LQKENI. The CDR3 loop spans 16 amino acids. With 3 bases removed from V and 0 bases from J, the gap between germline ends came to 12 bases.

V is TRBV24-1 and J is TRBJ1-1, with TRBD1 matching over 7 bases. This CDR3 is 13 amino acids long. V was pared by 4 bases and J by 8 bases, with 6 bases of the junction left unmatched. Per germline, CDR1 KGHDR and CDR2 SFDVKD. The CDR3 coding sequence is TGTGCCACCAGTGACCGGGCGACAGGGGAAGCTTTCTTT. Its protein is CATSDRATGEAFF.

The chain employs TRBV11-3 and TRBJ2-1; D might be TRBD2 (6 bases). Germline V gives CDR1 SGHNT, CDR2 YENEEA. This CDR3 is built from 17 residues. Trimming removed 5 bases at V and 2 bases at J, with 19 bases between. The CDR3 region has the DNA TGTGCCAGCAGCCCTCCCCGCGGTAGCGGAACCTACAATGAGCAGTTCTTC. Translated, it gives CASSPPRGSGTYNEQFF.

The J gene is TRBJ1-5, the V gene TRBV5-1, with 9 bases aligning to TRBD1. The CDR3 sequence is 15 residues long. With V trimmed by 5 bases and J by 3 bases, 6 bases remained unmatched. Germline V gene sequence: CDR1 SGHRS, CDR2 YFSETQ. This chain's CDR3 is CASSSTGGYNQPQHF. CDR3 sequence (DNA): TGCGCCAGCAGTTCCACAGGGGGCTACAATCAGCCCCAGCATTTT.

The chain is built from TRBV7-9 and TRBJ2-7; D possibly corresponds to TRBD2 (5 bases). V was pared by 5 bases and J by 4 bases, with 18 bases between. Germline V gene lookup returns CDR1 SEHNR and CDR2 FQNEAQ (reference sequence). The CDR3 has 15 residues. CDR3 bases: TGTGCCAGCAGCGAAATACGGGAAAGTGAATACGAGCAGTACTTC. Encoded protein: CASSEIRESEYEQYF.

This sequence joins TRBV30 and TRBJ2-7, with D perhaps TRBD2 (7 bases). CDR1 is GTSNPN, CDR2 SVGIG, per germline (reference sequence). V was shortened by 5 bases and J by 9 bases, with 17 bases between the two germline ends. CDR3 size: 12 residues. The CDR3 sequence is CAWGRGGGGQYF. The CDR3 region has the DNA TGTGCCTGGGGTCGCGGGGGCGGAGGGCAGTACTTC.

V usage is TRBV9 and J usage is TRBJ2-3; 15 positions agree with TRBD2. CDR3 length equals 16 residues. Germline V gives CDR1 SGDLS, CDR2 YYNGEE. V was pared by 3 bases and J by 4 bases, with 3 bases of the junction left unmatched. The CDR3 here is CASSAGLAGGADTQYF. The CDR3 DNA reads as TGTGCCAGCAGCGCGGGACTAGCGGGGGGAGCAGATACGCAGTATTTT.

The CDR3 is CASSLVGGRAGNEQFF. CDR3 coding DNA: TGTGCCAGCAGCTTAGTAGGCGGGAGGGCCGGCAATGAGCAGTTCTTC. This chain uses TRBV7-6 with TRBJ2-1; 9 bases line up with TRBD2. Trimming at V came to 1 base and at J to 6 bases, leaving 7 bases not matched to a gene. From germline, CDR1 is SGHVS and CDR2 FNYEAQ. CDR3 length equals 16 residues.

The chain couples TRBV29-1 to TRBJ2-1, with 12 nucleotides matching TRBD2. Trimming cost V 8 bases and J 9 bases; bases outside gene matches: 8. CDR1 and CDR2 from the germline V gene are SQVTM and ANQGSEA. This CDR3 has 13 residues. This CDR3 is CSLRLAGVGEQFF. The CDR3, as DNA: TGCAGCCTCCGACTAGCGGGAGTGGGTGAGCAGTTCTTC.

The genes are TRBV6-5 and TRBJ2-6; 8 nucleotides align to TRBD1. Germline CDR1 reads MNHEY; CDR2 reads SVGAGI. The CDR3 extends over 14 amino acids. V was pared by 10 bases and J by 2 bases, with 4 bases of the junction left unmatched. CDR3 nucleotide sequence: TGTGCCACTGACAGGGGAGCTGGGGCCAACGTCCTGACTTTC. Its translation is CATDRGAGANVLTF.

The chain recombines TRBV7-2 with TRBJ2-3; 11 bases agree with TRBD2. V lost 5 bases and J lost 0; bases outside the gene matches: 13. This CDR3 has 19 residues. CDR1 is SGHTA, CDR2 FQGNSA, per germline. The CDR3 reads CASSPAGLAGGPSTDTQYF. Written as DNA, the CDR3 is TGTGCCAGCAGCCCAGCAGGGTTAGCGGGAGGGCCTAGCACAGATACGCAGTATTTT. The full variable domain, in which reference TRBV7-2 and TRBJ2-3 provide the parts outside the CDR3, is GAGVSQSPSNKVTEKGKDVELRCDPISGHTALYWYRQSLGQGLEFLIYFQGNSAPDKSGLPSDRFSAERTGGSVSTLTIQRTQQEDSAVYLCASSPAGLAGGPSTDTQYFGPGTRLTVL.

The chain employs TRBV4-3 and TRBJ2-4; 11 positions match TRBD2. The CDR3 runs to 17 residues. Per the germline V gene, CDR1 is LGHNA and CDR2 is YSLEER. J lost 1 base, V lost 3 bases, and 5 bases had no gene match. The CDR3 loop is CASSHALAGGAKNIQYF. CDR3 bases: TGCGCCAGCAGCCATGCTCTAGCGGGAGGCGCCAAAAACATTCAGTACTTC.

On this clone: One end of the junction fails to match germline, which may point to a read error. This chain links TRBV12-3 or TRBV12-4 with TRBJ1-1; D possibly corresponds to TRBD1 (5 bases). There are 12 residues in the CDR3. This CDR3 is CASSLRGADAFF. CDR3 DNA: TGTGCCAGCAGTTTAAGGGGTGCTGACGCTTTCTTT.

The chain recombines TRBV9 with TRBJ1-2, with D hard to call. With 0 bases removed from V and 1 base from J, the gap between germline ends came to 13 bases. CDR1 SGDLS and CDR2 YYNGEE come from the germline V gene. This CDR3 is built from 16 residues. CDR3 in amino acids: CASSVDRAGINYGYTF. As DNA, the CDR3 is TGTGCCAGCAGCGTAGATCGTGCGGGGATTAACTATGGCTACACCTTC.

This chain uses TRBV4-3 with TRBJ1-1, with TRBD1 matching over 8 bases. Trimming cost V 1 base and J 4 bases; bases outside gene matches: 8. This CDR3 has 16 amino acids. In germline, CDR1 is LGHNA, CDR2 YSLEER. In DNA, the CDR3 is TGCGCCAGCAGCCAAGGAGGTGGAACAGGGGGCACTGAAGCTTTCTTT. Protein: CASSQGGGTGGTEAFF.

The chain carries TRBV20-1 and TRBJ1-2; 10 bases match TRBD1. There are 15 residues in the CDR3. Germline CDR1 and CDR2: DFQATT and SNEGSKA (reference sequence). With 3 bases clipped from V and 4 bases from J, the junction kept 8 bases outside the gene matches. The CDR3 loop is CSASPGQGGTYGYTF. CDR3 coding DNA: TGCAGTGCTAGTCCCGGACAGGGGGGCACCTATGGCTACACCTTC.

This clone was detected a few times. The chain recombines TRBV3-1 (or the pseudogene TRBV3-2) with TRBJ2-1, with a tentative D call TRBD1 (6 bases). Deletions cut 0 bases from V and 7 bases from J, with 13 bases between. The CDR3 length is 15 residues. Germline CDR1 is LGHDT and CDR2 is YNNKEL (reference sequence). CDR3 in DNA: TGTGCCAGCAGCCAAGATGGGGGCGCACGGAATGAGCAGTTCTTC. It yields the protein CASSQDGGARNEQFF.

The genes are TRBV29-1 and TRBJ1-2, with 9 positions matching TRBD1. This CDR3 has 15 residues. The V gene's germline CDR1 is SQVTM and CDR2 ANQGSEA. Trimming removed 3 bases from V and 3 bases from J; junction bases left unmatched: 8. CDR3 coding DNA: TGCAGCGTTGACCCTCGGGACAGGGTAGACTATGGCTACACCTTC. Protein: CSVDPRDRVDYGYTF.

The chain couples TRBV3-1 (or the pseudogene TRBV3-2) to TRBJ2-1; tentatively, D is TRBD2 (7 bases). The V gene lost 3 bases and the J gene lost 4 bases, with 13 bases spanning the gap. Germline V gene data show CDR1 as LGHDT and CDR2 as YNNKEL (reference sequence). This CDR3 has 15 amino acids. CDR3 nucleotide sequence: TGTGCCAGCAGCCACCTGGGGGGGCTTTACAATGAGCAGTTCTTC. Amino acids: CASSHLGGLYNEQFF.

The V and J genes are TRBV19 and TRBJ1-3; possible D gene TRBD1, 5 bases. This CDR3 is built from 15 residues. The V end lost 10 bases, the J end lost 4 bases, and 20 bases lay between the germline ends. In germline, CDR1 is LNHDA, CDR2 SQIVND (reference sequence). In DNA form, the CDR3 reads TGTGCCACCCTGGGGAGGGGAGGATCCGGAAACACCATATATTTT. It is translated as CATLGRGGSGNTIYF.